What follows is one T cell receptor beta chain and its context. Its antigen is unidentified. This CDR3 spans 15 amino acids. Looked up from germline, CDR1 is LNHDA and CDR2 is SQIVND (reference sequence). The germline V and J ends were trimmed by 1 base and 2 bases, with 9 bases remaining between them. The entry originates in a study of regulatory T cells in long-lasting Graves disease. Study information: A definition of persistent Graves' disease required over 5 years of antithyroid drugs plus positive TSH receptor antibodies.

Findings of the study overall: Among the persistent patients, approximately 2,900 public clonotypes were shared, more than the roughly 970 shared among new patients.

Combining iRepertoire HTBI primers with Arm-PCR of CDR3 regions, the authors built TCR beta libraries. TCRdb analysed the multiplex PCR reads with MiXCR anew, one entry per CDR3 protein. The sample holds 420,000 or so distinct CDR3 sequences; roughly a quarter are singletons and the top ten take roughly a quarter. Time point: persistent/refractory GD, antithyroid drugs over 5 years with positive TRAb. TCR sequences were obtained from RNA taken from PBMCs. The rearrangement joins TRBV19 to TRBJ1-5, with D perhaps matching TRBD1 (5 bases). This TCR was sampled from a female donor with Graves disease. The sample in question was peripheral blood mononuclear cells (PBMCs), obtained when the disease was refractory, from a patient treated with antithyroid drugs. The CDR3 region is CASSIADSGNQPQHF. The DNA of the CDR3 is TGTGCCAGTAGTATAGCAGACAGTGGCAATCAGCCCCAGCATTTT.